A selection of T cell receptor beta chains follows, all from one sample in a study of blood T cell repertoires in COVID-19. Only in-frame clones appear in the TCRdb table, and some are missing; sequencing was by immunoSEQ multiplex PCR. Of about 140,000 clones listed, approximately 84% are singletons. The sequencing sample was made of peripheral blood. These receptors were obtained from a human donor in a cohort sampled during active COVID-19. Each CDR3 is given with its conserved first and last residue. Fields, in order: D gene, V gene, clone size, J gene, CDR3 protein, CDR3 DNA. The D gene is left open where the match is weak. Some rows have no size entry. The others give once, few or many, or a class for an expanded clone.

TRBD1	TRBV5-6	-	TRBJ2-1	CASSFWDRVSYNEQFF	TGTGCCAGCAGCTTTTGGGACAGGGTATCCTACAATGAGCAGTTCTTC
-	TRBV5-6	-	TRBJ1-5	CASSSAGGRQPQHF	TGTGCCAGCAGCTCCGCGGGGGGCAGGCAGCCCCAGCATTTT
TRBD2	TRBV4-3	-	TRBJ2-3	CASSQVSASGGASTQYF	TGCGCCAGCAGCCAAGTCAGTGCTAGCGGGGGGGCAAGTACGCAGTATTTT
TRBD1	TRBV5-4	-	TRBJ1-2	CASSSGTANYGYTF	TGTGCCAGCAGCTCCGGGACAGCCAACTATGGCTACACCTTC
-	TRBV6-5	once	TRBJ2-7	CASRDSGTYEQYF	TGTGCCAGCAGGGACTCCGGGACCTACGAGCAGTACTTC
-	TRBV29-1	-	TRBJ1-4	CSSGQTREKLFF	TGCAGCTCGGGACAAACGAGGGAAAAACTGTTTTTT
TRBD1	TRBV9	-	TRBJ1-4	CASSPSLHPGQGNEKLFF	TGTGCCAGCAGCCCCAGCCTCCATCCGGGACAGGGAAATGAAAAACTGTTTTTT
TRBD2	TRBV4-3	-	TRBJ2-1	CASSTSSGGTNEQFF	TGCGCCAGCAGCACATCTAGCGGGGGGACCAATGAGCAGTTCTTC
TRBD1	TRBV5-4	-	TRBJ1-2	CASSPQGARGYTF	TGTGCCAGCAGCCCACAGGGGGCTCGTGGCTACACCTTC
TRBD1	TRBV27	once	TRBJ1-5	CASRPYGQGFQPQHF	TGTGCCAGCAGGCCGTACGGACAGGGGTTTCAGCCCCAGCATTTT
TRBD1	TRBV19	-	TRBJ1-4	CASSPRLQGAGEKLFF	TGTGCCAGTAGTCCCCGTCTACAGGGGGCGGGGGAAAAACTGTTTTTT
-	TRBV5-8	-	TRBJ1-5	CASSFWGQSNQPQHF	TGTGCCAGCAGCTTTTGGGGGCAGAGCAATCAGCCCCAGCATTTT
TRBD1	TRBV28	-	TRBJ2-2	CASSSPRTGGGGELFF	TGTGCCAGCAGTAGCCCCCGGACAGGGGGAGGCGGGGAGCTGTTTTTT
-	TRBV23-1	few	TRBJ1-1	CASSRTRGAKNTEAFF	TGCGCCAGCTCCCGTACACGGGGGGCTAAGAACACTGAAGCTTTCTTT
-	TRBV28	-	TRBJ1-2	CASSLITGGYTF	TGTGCCAGCAGTTTGATAACGGGGGGCTACACCTTC
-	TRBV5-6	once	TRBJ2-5	CASSLTGEGVGLKTQYF	TGTGCCAGCAGCTTGACGGGTGAGGGGGTGGGCTTAAAGACCCAGTACTTC
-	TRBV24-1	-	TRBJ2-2	CATSEDQTSFPTGELFF	TGTGCCACCAGTGAGGACCAGACTAGTTTTCCCACCGGGGAGCTGTTTTTT
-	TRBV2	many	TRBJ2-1	CASSEQGSYNEQFF	TGTGCCAGCAGTGAACAGGGCTCCTACAATGAGCAGTTCTTC
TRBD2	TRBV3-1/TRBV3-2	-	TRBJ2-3	CASSPREAYTDTQYF	TGTGCCAGCAGCCCGCGGGAGGCCTACACAGATACGCAGTATTTT
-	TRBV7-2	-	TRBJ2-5	CASSLGAARETQYF	TGTGCCAGCAGCTTAGGGGCAGCCAGGGAGACCCAGTACTTC
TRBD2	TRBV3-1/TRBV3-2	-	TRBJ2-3	CASSHPRAGGSTDTQYF	TGTGCCAGCAGCCACCCCAGAGCGGGGGGGAGCACAGATACGCAGTATTTT
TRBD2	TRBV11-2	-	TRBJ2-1	CASSFLAGGTYNEQFF	TGTGCCAGCAGCTTTTTAGCGGGGGGGACCTACAATGAGCAGTTCTTC
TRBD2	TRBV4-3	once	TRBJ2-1	CASSQAVTSGGVYNEQFF	TGCGCCAGCAGCCAAGCCGTGACTAGCGGGGGGGTATACAATGAGCAGTTCTTC
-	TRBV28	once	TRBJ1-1	CASSFVGSTEAFF	TGTGCCAGCAGTTTTGTTGGGAGCACTGAAGCTTTCTTT
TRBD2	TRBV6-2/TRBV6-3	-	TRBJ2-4	CASSSRLAGGLGAKNIQYF	TGTGCCAGCAGTTCCCGACTAGCGGGGGGGCTCGGGGCCAAAAACATTCAGTACTTC
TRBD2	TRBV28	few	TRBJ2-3	CASSRQPSGGAGTQYF	TGTGCCAGCAGTCGTCAGCCTAGCGGGGGGGCAGGTACGCAGTATTTT
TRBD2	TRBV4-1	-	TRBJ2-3	CASRNLAGAGVDTQYF	TGCGCCAGCCGAAACCTAGCGGGGGCCGGGGTAGATACGCAGTATTTT
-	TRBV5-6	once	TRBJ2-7	CASSPAGNYEQYF	TGTGCCAGCAGCCCGGCGGGGAACTACGAGCAGTACTTC
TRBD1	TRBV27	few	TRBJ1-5	CASSKDRGGQPQHF	TGTGCCAGCAGTAAAGACAGGGGAGGTCAGCCCCAGCATTTT
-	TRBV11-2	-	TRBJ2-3	CASSLDSPDVSTQYF	TGTGCCAGCAGCTTAGATAGCCCCGACGTTAGTACGCAGTATTTT
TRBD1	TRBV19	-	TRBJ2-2	CASKAGTGATGELFF	TGTGCCTCAAAGGCCGGGACAGGGGCCACCGGGGAGCTGTTTTTT
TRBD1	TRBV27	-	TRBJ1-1	CASSAQTGGRNTEAFF	TGTGCCAGCAGTGCCCAAACAGGGGGCAGGAACACTGAAGCTTTCTTT
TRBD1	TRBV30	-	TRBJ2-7	CAWSGGQVPKSSYEQYF	TGTGCCTGGAGCGGGGGACAGGTGCCGAAAAGTTCCTACGAGCAGTACTTC
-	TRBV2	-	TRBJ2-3	CASSEMLRADTQYF	TGTGCCAGCAGTGAAATGCTAAGAGCTGATACGCAGTATTTT
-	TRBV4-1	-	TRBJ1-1	CASSQAQGMNTEAFF	TGCGCCAGCAGCCAAGCCCAGGGGATGAACACTGAAGCTTTCTTT
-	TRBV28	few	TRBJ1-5	CASRPQGNRPQHF	TGTGCCAGCAGGCCTCAGGGGAACCGGCCCCAGCATTTT
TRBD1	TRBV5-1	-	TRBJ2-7	CASSLGQGSSYEQYF	TGCGCCAGCAGCTTGGGACAGGGGAGCTCCTACGAGCAGTACTTC
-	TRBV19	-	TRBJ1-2	CASNDRLYGYTF	TGTGCCAGTAATGACAGGCTATATGGCTACACCTTC
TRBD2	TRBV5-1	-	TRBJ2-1	CASSLTSGGVGNEQFF	TGCGCCAGCAGCTTGACTAGCGGGGGAGTGGGGAATGAGCAGTTCTTC
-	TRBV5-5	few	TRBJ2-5	CASRRQGGQETQYF	TGTGCCAGCCGAAGACAGGGAGGACAAGAGACCCAGTACTTC
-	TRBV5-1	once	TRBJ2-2	CASGQNPGLTLNTGELFF	TGCGCCAGCGGCCAAAATCCGGGACTCACTCTTAACACCGGGGAGCTGTTTTTT
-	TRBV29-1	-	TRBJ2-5	CSVAVTQETQYF	TGCAGCGTTGCCGTGACTCAAGAGACCCAGTACTTC
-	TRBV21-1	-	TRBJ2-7	CASSPQGSEQYF	TGTGCCAGCAGCCCTCAGGGTTCCGAGCAGTACTTC
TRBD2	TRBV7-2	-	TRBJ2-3	CASRPAGGTDTQYF	TGTGCCAGCAGACCAGCGGGGGGCACAGATACGCAGTATTTT
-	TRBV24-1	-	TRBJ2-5	CATNKPPEETQYF	TGTGCCACCAACAAACCCCCGGAGGAGACCCAGTACTTC
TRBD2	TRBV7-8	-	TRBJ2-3	CASSFRLAVGDTQYF	TGTGCCAGCAGCTTTAGGCTAGCGGTGGGAGATACGCAGTATTTT
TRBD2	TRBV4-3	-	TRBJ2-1	CASSQDPGLAGYFYNEQFF	TGCGCCAGCAGCCAAGATCCCGGACTAGCGGGTTACTTTTACAATGAGCAGTTCTTC
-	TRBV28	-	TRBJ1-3	CASSPQTAGNTIYF	TGTGCCAGCAGTCCTCAGACAGCTGGAAACACCATATATTTT
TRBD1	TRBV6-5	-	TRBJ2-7	CASSLTGGEYEQYF	TGTGCCAGCAGTCTCACAGGGGGCGAGTACGAGCAGTACTTC
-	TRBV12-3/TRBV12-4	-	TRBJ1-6	CASSFPLSPLHF	TGTGCCAGCAGTTTCCCCCTTTCCCCCCTCCACTTT
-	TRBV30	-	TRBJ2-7	CAWSALGRGEQYF	TGTGCCTGGAGTGCGTTGGGAAGGGGCGAGCAGTACTTC
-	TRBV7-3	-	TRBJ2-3	CASSGTYTDTQYF	TGTGCCAGCAGCGGGACTTACACAGATACGCAGTATTTT